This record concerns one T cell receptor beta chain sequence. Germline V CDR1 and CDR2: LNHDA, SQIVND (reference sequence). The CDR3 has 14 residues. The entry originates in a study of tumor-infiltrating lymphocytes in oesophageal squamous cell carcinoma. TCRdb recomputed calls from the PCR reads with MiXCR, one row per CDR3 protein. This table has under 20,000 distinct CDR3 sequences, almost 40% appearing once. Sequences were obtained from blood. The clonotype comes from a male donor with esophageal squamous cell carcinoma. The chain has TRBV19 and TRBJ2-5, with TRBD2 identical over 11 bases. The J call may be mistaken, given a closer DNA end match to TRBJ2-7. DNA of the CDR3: TGTGCCAGTAGTACAACTAGCGGGAGATACGAGCAGTACTTC. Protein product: CASSTTSGRYEQYF.